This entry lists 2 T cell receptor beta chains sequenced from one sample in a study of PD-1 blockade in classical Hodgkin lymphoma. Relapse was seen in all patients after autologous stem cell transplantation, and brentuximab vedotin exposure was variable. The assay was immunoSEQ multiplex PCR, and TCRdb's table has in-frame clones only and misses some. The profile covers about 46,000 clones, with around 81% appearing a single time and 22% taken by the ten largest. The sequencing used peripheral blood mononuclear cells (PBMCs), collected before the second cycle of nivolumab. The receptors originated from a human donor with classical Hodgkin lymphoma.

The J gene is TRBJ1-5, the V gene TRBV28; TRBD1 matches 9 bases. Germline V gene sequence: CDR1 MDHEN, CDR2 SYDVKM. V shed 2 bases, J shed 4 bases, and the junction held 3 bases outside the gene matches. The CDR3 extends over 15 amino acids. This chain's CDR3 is CASSLRDRVNQPQHF. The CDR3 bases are TGTGCCAGCAGTTTACGGGACAGGGTGAATCAGCCCCAGCATTTT.

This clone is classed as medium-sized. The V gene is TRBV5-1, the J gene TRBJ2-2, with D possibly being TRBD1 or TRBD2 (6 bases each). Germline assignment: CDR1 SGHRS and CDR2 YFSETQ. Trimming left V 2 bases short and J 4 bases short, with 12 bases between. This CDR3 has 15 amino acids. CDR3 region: CASSLEGGFTGELFF. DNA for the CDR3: TGCGCCAGCAGCTTAGAGGGGGGTTTCACCGGGGAGCTGTTTTTT.